One sample yielded the 2 T cell receptor beta chains listed below, sequenced in a study of naive and memory T cell subsets. The beta constant-region primer was an equimolar mix of two oligonucleotides covering TRBC1 and TRBC2. Four rounds of PCR amplified the ligated cDNA using nested alpha and beta constant-region primers plus SP2. TCRdb reanalysed the UMI-ligation and nested PCR reads using MiXCR and keeps one entry per CDR3 protein. In the table there are tens of thousands of distinct CDR3 sequences, about 10% of which are singletons. The source material was naive CD8+ T cells from blood. Source of these receptors: a human donor in good health.

This clonotype appeared many times. The gene calls are TRBV13 and TRBJ2-1; D not resolved. Germline V gene lookup returns CDR1 PRHDT and CDR2 FYEKMQ (reference sequence). V dropped 1 base and J dropped 8 bases, with 9 bases sitting between them. CDR3 length: 13 residues. The CDR3 loop is CASSLVGWHEQFF. In DNA form, the CDR3 reads TGTGCCAGCAGCTTAGTAGGGTGGCATGAGCAGTTCTTC.

The V gene is TRBV28, the J gene TRBJ2-7; 8 nucleotides line up with TRBD1. Germline values: CDR1 MDHEN, CDR2 SYDVKM. The CDR3 is 14 residues long. V was pared by 4 bases and J by 4 bases, with 6 bases of the junction left unmatched. The DNA for the CDR3 is TGTGCCAGCAGTTCGGACAGGGTAAGGTACGAGCAGTACTTC. Its translation: CASSSDRVRYEQYF.